The 30 T cell receptor beta chains below were found in one sample sequenced in a study of blood T cell repertoires in COVID-19. Produced via immunoSEQ multiplex PCR; TCRdb's table is partial and in-frame only. The profile covers roughly 45,000 clones, with around nine tenths appearing a single time and around 0.43% taken by the ten largest. Sequencing was carried out using peripheral blood. The source is a human donor in a cohort sampled during active COVID-19.

This clone was found once. The chain employs TRBV5-1 and TRBJ1-1; TRBD1 is a possible D gene (5 bases). The germline gives CDR1 SGHRS, CDR2 YFSETQ. The CDR3 is 16 amino acids. Deletions cut 0 bases from V and 4 bases from J, with 16 bases between. Here the CDR3 DNA reads TGCGCCAGCAGCTTGGGGGCAGGGATTAGTCTCACTGAAGCTTTCTTT. Translated: CASSLGAGISLTEAFF. Full variable domain (outside the CDR3, taken from reference TRBV5-1 and TRBJ1-1): KAGVTQTPRYLIKTRGQQVTLSCSPISGHRSVSWYQQTPGQGLQFLFEYFSETQRNKGNFPGRFSGRQFSNSRSEMNVSTLELGDSALYLCASSLGAGISLTEAFFGQGTRLTVV.

V and J are TRBV28 and TRBJ2-7; weak D call: TRBD2 (6 bases). Germline V gene lookup returns CDR1 MDHEN and CDR2 SYDVKM. The CDR3 runs to 14 residues. Trimming left V 5 bases short and J 2 bases short, with 13 bases between. The CDR3 loop is CASSAGTDTYEQYF. DNA of the CDR3: TGTGCCAGCAGTGCCGGGACTGATACCTACGAGCAGTACTTC.

The rearrangement links TRBV14 to TRBJ1-1, with TRBD1 matching 10 bases. Looked up from germline, CDR1 is SGHDN and CDR2 is FVKESK. The CDR3 has 14 residues. Unmatched junction bases numbered 5, after V lost 3 bases and J lost 7 bases. The CDR3 loop is CASSQRGTGDEAFF. CDR3 coding DNA: TGTGCCAGCAGCCAGAGGGGGACAGGGGATGAAGCTTTCTTT. The entire variable domain, with the rest obtained from reference TRBV14 and TRBJ1-1, is as follows: EAGVTQFPSHSVIEKGQTVTLRCDPISGHDNLYWYRRVMGKEIKFLLHFVKESKQDESGMPNNRFLAERTGGTYSTLKVQPAELEDSGVYFCASSQRGTGDEAFFGQGTRLTVV.

The chain couples TRBV6-2 or TRBV6-3 to TRBJ2-7; maybe TRBD2 (6 bases). Trimming left V 5 bases short and J 0 bases short, with 14 bases between. The CDR3 contains 15 residues. CDR1 and CDR2 from the germline V gene are MNHEY and SVGEGT. The CDR3 nucleotides are TGTGCCAGCAGTGACCCCCGGGACTCCTCCTACGAGCAGTACTTC. Its protein is CASSDPRDSSYEQYF.

V is TRBV5-6 and J is TRBJ2-6; D is uncertain. The germline V gene encodes CDR1 SGHDT and CDR2 YYEEEE. The CDR3 totals 15 residues. V was shortened by 2 bases and J by 1 base, with 7 bases between the two germline ends. The CDR3 sequence: CASSFRGSGANVLTF. DNA for the CDR3: TGTGCCAGCAGCTTTCGAGGATCTGGGGCCAACGTCCTGACTTTC.

This clone showed up just once. The CDR3 spells CASSLRTGLNEKLFF. The CDR3 DNA follows: TGCGCCAGCAGCCTCCGGACAGGGCTTAATGAAAAACTGTTTTTT. The chain links TRBV4-1 to TRBJ1-4; 8 positions agree with TRBD1. The germline CDR1 and CDR2 sequences are MGHRA and YSYEKL. There are 15 residues in the CDR3. After removal of 4 bases from V and 4 bases from J, the junction contained 5 bases not matched to a gene.

The chain uses TRBV19 and TRBJ2-1; D unclear. The CDR3 has 14 amino acids. Between the trimmed V and J ends, which lost 6 bases and 0 bases, there was a span of 9 bases. CDR1 is LNHDA, CDR2 SQIVND, per germline (reference sequence). The CDR3 DNA is TGTGCCAGTAGAAGTCACAACTCCTACAATGAGCAGTTCTTC. It is translated as CASRSHNSYNEQFF.

The rearrangement joins TRBV6-5 to TRBJ1-1, with unresolved D. The V gene's germline CDR1 is MNHEY and CDR2 SVGAGI. Trimming stripped 2 bases from V and 3 bases from J, with 13 bases between. The CDR3 runs 15 residues. CDR3 in DNA: TGTGCCAGCAGTTACCAGAAGGCGGTTCACACTGAAGCTTTCTTT. Translating it yields CASSYQKAVHTEAFF.

The V and J genes are TRBV7-6 and TRBJ1-1; perhaps TRBD1 as D (6 bases). V lost 5 bases and J 0 bases, leaving 13 bases between the germline ends. The CDR3 sequence is 15 residues long. Germline CDR1 reads SGHVS; CDR2 reads FNYEAQ. The chain's CDR3 is CASSPMTGMNTEAFF. The CDR3 bases are TGTGCCAGCAGCCCGATGACAGGAATGAACACTGAAGCTTTCTTT.

This clone has only one observation. As DNA, the CDR3 is TGTGCCAGCAGTGGGAGTGGGGCGTATGGAAAAGAGACCCAGTACTTC. It yields the protein CASSGSGAYGKETQYF. The chain joins TRBV6-1 to TRBJ2-5; tentatively, D is TRBD1 (5 bases). V lost 4 bases and J 3 bases, leaving 18 bases between the germline ends. The CDR3 consists of 16 residues. The germline CDR1 and CDR2 sequences are MNHNS and SASEGT.

This sequence joins TRBV19 and TRBJ1-2, with 9 bases lining up with TRBD1. Losses at the gene ends were 8 bases for V and 6 bases for J; bases not matched to a gene: 10. CDR3 length: 14 amino acids. The V gene's germline CDR1 is LNHDA and CDR2 SQIVND (reference sequence). The DNA for the CDR3 is TGTGCCAGTTTGCCGGGACAGGGCGCCAATGGCTACACCTTC. Translation gives CASLPGQGANGYTF.

The chain joins TRBV6-6 to TRBJ1-2; a possible D gene is TRBD1 (6 bases). Trimming removed 7 bases from V and 1 base from J, with 19 bases in between. Germline V gene lookup returns CDR1 MNHNY and CDR2 SVGAGI (reference sequence). The CDR3 spans 16 residues. The CDR3 sequence: CASTATGGNYNYGYTF. CDR3 nucleotides: TGTGCCAGCACTGCGACAGGTGGGAACTATAACTATGGCTACACCTTC.

The chain uses TRBV10-3 and TRBJ1-1, with 9 bases fitting TRBD1. V gave up 6 bases and J gave up 7 bases; unmatched junction bases: 9. The V gene's germline CDR1 is ENHRY and CDR2 SYGVKD. CDR3 size: 14 residues. Written as DNA, the CDR3 is TGTGCCATCAGCCAACAGGGGGCGCAGGATGAAGCTTTCTTT. Amino acids: CAISQQGAQDEAFF.

The V call is TRBV5-4, the J call TRBJ1-4; D uncertain. CDR3 size: 13 residues. Trimming pared 4 bases from V and 7 bases from J, leaving 11 bases between. The germline V gene encodes CDR1 SGHNT and CDR2 YYREEE (reference sequence). The CDR3 spells CASSLDPGEKLFF. In DNA form, the CDR3 reads TGTGCCAGCAGCCTCGATCCCGGTGAAAAACTGTTTTTT.

The chain joins TRBV10-1 to TRBJ1-1; D gene ambiguous. Germline V gene lookup returns CDR1 WNHNN and CDR2 SYGVQD (reference sequence). V was trimmed by 5 bases and J by 1 base, leaving 8 bases between them. CDR3 length: 13 amino acids. The DNA of the CDR3 is TGCGCCAGCAGTCCCGACAAGAACACTGAAGCTTTCTTT. It translates to CASSPDKNTEAFF.

V is TRBV10-3 and J is TRBJ2-7, with 7 bases that match TRBD2. The junction had 9 bases not matched to a gene; V was cut back by 0 bases and J by 4 bases. Germline V lookup: CDR1 ENHRY, CDR2 SYGVKD. This CDR3 contains 16 residues. The CDR3 nucleotides are TGTGCCATCAGTGAGTCGACGGGGGGAGTTAAATACGAGCAGTACTTC. It is translated as CAISESTGGVKYEQYF.

The chain couples TRBV4-3 to TRBJ1-4; D might be TRBD1 (6 bases). Germline V gene data show CDR1 as LGHNA and CDR2 as YSLEER. The germline V and J ends were trimmed by 1 base and 8 bases, with 14 bases remaining between them. This CDR3 comprises 15 residues. The CDR3 region is CASSQVATGNEKLFF. The CDR3 nucleotides are TGCGCCAGCAGCCAAGTAGCCACAGGGAACGAAAAACTGTTTTTT.

This chain joins TRBV18 and TRBJ1-1; the match to TRBD1 covers 7 bases. The ends lost 3 bases at V and 2 bases at J; junction bases unmatched: 9. Looked up from germline, CDR1 is KGHSH and CDR2 is LQKENI. CDR3 length: 16 residues. This chain's CDR3 is CASSPPGGTDNTEAFF. The CDR3 coding sequence is TGTGCCAGCTCACCCCCGGGGGGGACAGACAACACTGAAGCTTTCTTT.

The chain carries TRBV9 and TRBJ1-6, with unresolved D. The CDR3 has 11 residues. V was cut by 0 bases and J by 16 bases, with 8 bases left in between. From germline, CDR1 is SGDLS and CDR2 YYNGEE. The CDR3: CASSVGPELHF. CDR3 sequence (DNA): TGTGCCAGCAGCGTAGGGCCAGAACTCCACTTT. Supplemented by reference TRBV9 and TRBJ1-6, the full variable domain reads DSGVTQTPKHLITATGQRVTLRCSPRSGDLSVYWYQQSLDQGLQFLIQYYNGEERAKGNILERFSAQQFPDLHSELNLSSLELGDSALYFCASSVGPELHFGNGTRLTVT.

The chain couples TRBV6-2 or TRBV6-3 to TRBJ1-3; the D gene is possibly TRBD1 (6 bases). Germline values: CDR1 MNHEY, CDR2 SVGEGT. The length of the CDR3 is 15 residues. Trimming left V 5 bases short and J 0 bases short, with 11 bases between. The CDR3, as DNA: TGTGCCAGCAGTATCGGGGACAACTCTGGAAACACCATATATTTT. It yields the protein CASSIGDNSGNTIYF.

V gene TRBV19 combines with J gene TRBJ2-7, with TRBD1 identical over 11 bases. Trimming cost V 6 bases and J 1 base; bases outside gene matches: 5. Germline-derived CDR1 and CDR2 are LNHDA and SQIVND (reference sequence). CDR3 length equals 15 residues. The CDR3 nucleotides are TGTGCCAGTAGCCTGGACAGGGGGCTTTCCTACGAGCAGTACTTC. This translates into CASSLDRGLSYEQYF.

The genes are TRBV19 and TRBJ1-2; 8 positions match TRBD1. Trimming took 3 bases from V and 4 from J; bases not matched to a gene: 13. CDR3 length: 17 residues. Per germline, CDR1 LNHDA and CDR2 SQIVND (reference sequence). DNA for the CDR3: TGTGCCAGTAGTATCCGGGGGACAGGCACCAAAGTCTATGGCTACACCTTC. Translated, it gives CASSIRGTGTKVYGYTF. Full variable domain (missing parts from reference TRBV19 and TRBJ1-2): DGGITQSPKYLFRKEGQNVTLSCEQNLNHDAMYWYRQDPGQGLRLIYYSQIVNDFQKGDIAEGYSVSREKKESFPLTVTSAQKNPTAFYLCASSIRGTGTKVYGYTFGSGTRLTVV.

The chain combines TRBV5-1 with TRBJ1-1, with 8 bases fitting TRBD1. Trimming removed 2 bases from V and 7 bases from J; junction bases left unmatched: 10. In germline, CDR1 is SGHRS, CDR2 YFSETQ. This CDR3 region has 15 residues. The CDR3 DNA reads as TGCGCCAGCAGCTTTGATCCGGACAGGGTTGGTGAAGCTTTCTTT. Protein sequence: CASSFDPDRVGEAFF.

The rearrangement uses TRBV7-8 and TRBJ2-7; 13 nucleotides align to TRBD2. This CDR3 is built from 16 residues. CDR1 is SGHVS, CDR2 FQNEAQ, per germline. V lost 2 bases, J lost 4 bases, and 5 bases stayed unmatched. For the CDR3, the DNA is TGTGCCAGCAGCTTAAGGGGGACTAGCGGGGATTACGAGCAGTACTTC. Translation gives CASSLRGTSGDYEQYF.

The rearrangement uses TRBV29-1 and TRBJ1-2; D possibly corresponds to TRBD1 (6 bases). Per the germline V gene, CDR1 is SQVTM and CDR2 is ANQGSEA. The CDR3 is made up of 14 amino acids. V was clipped by 8 bases and J by 3 bases, with 19 bases between them. The CDR3 loop reads CSIQGRGFDYGYTF. The CDR3 DNA follows: TGCAGCATCCAGGGGAGAGGCTTCGACTATGGCTACACCTTC.

The chain uses TRBV15 and TRBJ2-7; 8 bases map to TRBD1. Germline assignment: CDR1 LNHNV and CDR2 YYDKDF (reference sequence). The CDR3 spans 14 residues. V was pared by 4 bases and J by 2 bases, with 4 bases of the junction left unmatched. The CDR3 protein is CATSTETGAYEQYF. The CDR3 nucleotides read TGTGCCACCAGCACCGAGACAGGGGCCTACGAGCAGTACTTC.

J is TRBJ2-7 and V is TRBV5-1; 10 bases agree with TRBD1. Germline CDR1 reads SGHRS; CDR2 reads YFSETQ. This CDR3 contains 13 residues. Unmatched junction bases numbered 5, after V lost 5 bases and J lost 6 bases. The CDR3, as DNA: TGCGCCAGCAGGCCCGGGACAGGGGTCGAGCAGTACTTC. Amino acid sequence: CASRPGTGVEQYF. The full variable domain, its missing parts supplied by reference TRBV5-1 and TRBJ2-7, is KAGVTQTPRYLIKTRGQQVTLSCSPISGHRSVSWYQQTPGQGLQFLFEYFSETQRNKGNFPGRFSGRQFSNSRSEMNVSTLELGDSALYLCASRPGTGVEQYFGPGTRLTVT.

This sequence joins TRBV14 and TRBJ2-7, with 7 bases that match TRBD1. Trimming removed 6 bases from V and 4 bases from J; junction bases left unmatched: 3. Germline V gene data show CDR1 as SGHDN and CDR2 as FVKESK. The CDR3 runs 12 residues. CDR3 nucleotide sequence: TGTGCCAGCAGTCTGGACAGGTACGAGCAGTACTTC. Translating gives CASSLDRYEQYF.

The rearrangement joins TRBV29-1 to TRBJ2-7; 7 bases map to TRBD1. The CDR3 spans 13 residues. Germline V gene lookup returns CDR1 SQVTM and CDR2 ANQGSEA. Trimming cost V 6 bases and J 7 bases; bases outside gene matches: 12. The CDR3 is CSVRQGTSEEQYF. In nucleotides, the CDR3 is TGCAGCGTCCGACAGGGTACTTCGGAGGAGCAGTACTTC.

About this clone itself: At the DNA level, this CDR3 is encoded by other sequences in the same sample as well. The chain carries TRBV7-6 and TRBJ1-6; no reliable D call. The CDR3 has 14 amino acids. Per the germline V gene, CDR1 is SGHVS and CDR2 is FNYEAQ. V was clipped by 5 bases and J by 0 bases, with 5 bases between them. CDR3 region: CASSASSYNSPLHF. CDR3 nucleotides: TGTGCCAGCAGCGCCAGCTCCTATAATTCACCCCTCCACTTT.